This TCR beta chain came from a study of cytotoxic CD8 clonotypes in ibrutinib-treated CLL. The wider study: Once treatment had gone on for a median of around eleven months, range 6 to 36, response samples were drawn.

Looked up from germline, CDR1 is LNHDA and CDR2 is SQIVND (reference sequence). The CDR3 has 15 amino acids. V was shortened by 8 bases and J by 6 bases, with 22 bases between the two germline ends. Investigators sought sequencing depths of between 1 in 200,000 and 1 in 1 million T cells. Measured with immunoSEQ multiplex PCR; TCRdb has only the in-frame clones, and not every one. The repertoire consists of fewer than 13,000 clones, with approximately 80% occurring once and the leading ten covering about 15%. For TCR beta libraries, about 2 micrograms of genomic DNA were obtained from cryopreserved PBMCs. Overall study findings and caveats: Baseline clonality, higher than in age-matched healthy donors, tracked circulating CD8+ T-cell counts.

Of note for this clone: The antigen is unknown.

Specimen: PBMCs, collected at disease progression, from a patient treated with ibrutinib. This sequence was found in a human donor with chronic lymphocytic leukemia. J is TRBJ1-1 and V is TRBV19, with D perhaps matching TRBD1 (5 bases). The CDR3 DNA sequence: TGTGCCAGTGGGGGAGGATGGACCTCCTCCCCTGAAGCTTTCTTT. Protein: CASGGGWTSSPEAFF.